A selection of T cell receptor beta chains follows, all from one sample in a study of T cell changes during pregnancy in multiple sclerosis. Here immunoSEQ multiplex PCR was the method, and the copy in TCRdb shows in-frame clones only, minus some. This table has 15,000 to 20,000 clones, 85% to 90% appearing once. The material sequenced was CD8+ T cells from peripheral blood mononuclear cells, taken in the third trimester of pregnancy. These receptors came from a female donor in good health, enrolled as a control in a pregnancy study. The CDR3 runs from the conserved cysteine through the conserved F or W. The D gene is left open where the match is weak. Clone size appears in some rows only: once, few, many, or a class for an expanded clone.

j_call v_call clone_size d_call cdr3_aa cdr3_nt
TRBJ2-7 TRBV27 - - CASSLYGGSYEQYF TGTGCCAGCAGTTTGTACGGAGGCTCCTACGAGCAGTACTTC
TRBJ2-3 TRBV28 - TRBD2 CASSLWRGGADTQYF TGTGCCAGCAGTTTATGGCGGGGGGGCGCAGATACGCAGTATTTT
TRBJ2-7 TRBV28 - - CASSLLQTPYEQYF TGTGCCAGCAGTTTGTTACAGACGCCTTACGAGCAGTACTTC
TRBJ2-2 TRBV2 once TRBD2 CASSSGTSGRREELFF TGTGCCAGCAGCTCCGGGACTAGCGGGAGGAGGGAGGAGCTGTTTTTT
TRBJ2-3 TRBV6-4 few - CASSDRGTDTQYF TGTGCCAGCAGTGACAGGGGGACAGATACGCAGTATTTT
TRBJ2-1 TRBV6-5 - - CASSSPDSYSYNEQFF TGTGCCAGCAGTTCCCCTGACAGTTATTCCTACAATGAGCAGTTCTTC
TRBJ2-3 TRBV27 - - CASSLGLGGTDTQYF TGTGCCAGCAGTTTGGGACTGGGTGGCACAGATACGCAGTATTTT
TRBJ2-1 TRBV6-5 - TRBD1 CASSYGTGTYNEQFF TGTGCCAGCAGTTACGGGACAGGAACTTACAATGAGCAGTTCTTC
TRBJ2-1 TRBV19 - - CASSTRLGGLRNEQFF TGTGCCAGTAGCACCCGCCTAGGGGGACTACGTAATGAGCAGTTCTTC
TRBJ1-6 TRBV7-9 few TRBD1 CASSNQGQHNSPLHF TGTGCCAGCAGCAACCAGGGACAGCATAATTCACCCCTCCACTTT
TRBJ1-1 TRBV21-1 - - CASIPGRANTEAFF TGTGCCAGCATCCCAGGGAGGGCGAACACTGAAGCTTTCTTT
TRBJ2-1 TRBV5-6 - TRBD2 CASSLAGRGYNEQFF TGTGCCAGCAGCTTGGCCGGGCGGGGGTACAATGAGCAGTTCTTC
TRBJ1-4 TRBV7-8 - TRBD1 CASSYRDRDEKLFF TGTGCCAGCAGCTACCGGGACAGGGACGAAAAACTGTTTTTT
TRBJ1-5 TRBV6-6 - - CASSYPGQGGQPQHF TGTGCCAGCAGTTACCCTGGTCAGGGAGGTCAGCCCCAGCATTTT
TRBJ1-1 TRBV13 - TRBD1 CASSGTVPEAFF TGTGCCAGCAGTGGGACAGTCCCTGAAGCTTTCTTT
TRBJ2-7 TRBV2 - - CASTTLPSYEQYF TGTGCCAGCACGACATTGCCCTCCTACGAGCAGTACTTC
TRBJ2-3 TRBV5-6 - - CASNTMFSTDTQYF TGTGCCAGCAACACCATGTTCAGCACAGATACGCAGTATTTT
TRBJ2-2 TRBV6-5 few TRBD2 CASSYSSGGAGELFF TGTGCCAGCAGTTACTCTAGCGGGGGGGCCGGGGAGCTGTTTTTT
TRBJ2-7 TRBV15 large - CATSRELGGHEQYF TGTGCCACCAGCAGAGAGCTCGGGGGACACGAGCAGTACTTC
TRBJ1-5 TRBV19 once - CASRLQGFAKYSNQPQHF TGTGCCAGTAGGCTGCAGGGATTCGCAAAATATAGCAATCAGCCCCAGCATTTT
TRBJ2-7 TRBV28 - TRBD1 CASDDRVGDEQYF TGTGCCAGTGATGACAGGGTTGGGGACGAGCAGTACTTC
TRBJ2-7 TRBV5-1 - TRBD1 CASSHVPGQNRYEQYF TGCGCCAGCAGTCACGTTCCGGGACAGAACCGGTACGAGCAGTACTTC
TRBJ2-1 TRBV2 - TRBD2 CASRAGVYNEQFF TGTGCCAGCAGGGCGGGGGTATACAATGAGCAGTTCTTC
TRBJ1-1 TRBV5-6 - - CASSSGSNTEAFF TGTGCCAGCAGCTCCGGGTCGAACACTGAAGCTTTCTTT
TRBJ2-7 TRBV6-5 - - CASSNGQVGEQYF TGTGCCAGCAGTAACGGACAAGTCGGAGAGCAGTACTTC
TRBJ1-5 TRBV28 - - CASMEGSNQPQHF TGTGCCAGCATGGAGGGTAGCAATCAGCCCCAGCATTTT
TRBJ1-1 TRBV7-9 - - CASTLGGGLAEAFF TGTGCCAGCACCCTAGGGGGGGGCCTGGCTGAAGCTTTCTTT
TRBJ2-1 TRBV6-4 large TRBD2 CASSDSSGGANEQFF TGTGCCAGCAGTGACTCTAGCGGGGGGGCCAATGAGCAGTTCTTC
TRBJ2-3 TRBV6-1 few TRBD2 CASSVTSGGTDTQYF TGTGCCAGCAGTGTCACTAGCGGGGGGACAGATACGCAGTATTTT
TRBJ1-5 TRBV5-6 - TRBD1 CASSSTGQGMSNQPQHF TGTGCCAGCAGCTCAACCGGACAGGGGATGAGCAATCAGCCCCAGCATTTT
TRBJ2-1 TRBV19 - - CASSQGLNEQFF TGTGCCAGTAGTCAGGGACTTAATGAGCAGTTCTTC
TRBJ1-4 TRBV6-1 - TRBD1 CASSGYRGEKLFF TGTGCCAGCAGTGGATACAGGGGCGAAAAACTGTTTTTT
TRBJ2-5 TRBV7-6 - TRBD2 CASSPEGRGQETQYF TGTGCCAGCAGCCCAGAGGGGCGGGGGCAAGAGACCCAGTACTTC
TRBJ2-1 TRBV7-9 - - CASSPDGGSYNEQFF TGTGCCAGCAGCCCCGACGGGGGATCCTACAATGAGCAGTTCTTC
TRBJ2-7 TRBV11-2 - TRBD1 CASSLDPRGQVYF TGTGCCAGCAGCTTAGACCCCAGGGGGCAGGTGTACTTC
TRBJ1-4 TRBV18 - TRBD1 CASSPTPGQGLSFEKLFF TGTGCCAGCTCACCTACCCCGGGACAGGGGCTATCTTTTGAAAAACTGTTTTTT
TRBJ2-6 TRBV4-2 - - CASSQDTGSGANVLTF TGTGCCAGCAGCCAAGATACAGGCTCTGGGGCCAACGTCCTGACTTTC
TRBJ2-3 TRBV6-4 once TRBD2 CASSGGTSETDTQYF TGTGCCAGCAGTGGGGGGACTAGCGAGACAGATACGCAGTATTTT
TRBJ2-7 TRBV6-5 - TRBD2 CASSPWSGSGEQYF TGTGCCAGCAGCCCGTGGAGCGGGAGTGGCGAGCAGTACTTC
TRBJ2-5 TRBV4-2 - TRBD2 CASSQTLGTSGVETQYF TGTGCCAGCAGCCAAACCTTGGGGACTAGCGGGGTAGAGACCCAGTACTTC
TRBJ2-1 TRBV6-5 - TRBD1 CASSLGTGWDEQFF TGTGCCAGCAGTTTGGGGACAGGGTGGGATGAGCAGTTCTTC
TRBJ2-6 TRBV19 - - CASSIWFGGANVLTF TGTGCCAGTAGTATCTGGTTCGGGGGGGCCAACGTCCTGACTTTC
TRBJ2-7 TRBV10-3 - - CAIQQGGHGSYEQYF TGTGCCATCCAGCAAGGGGGTCACGGCTCCTACGAGCAGTACTTC
TRBJ2-7 TRBV28 - - CASSSTGFYEQYF TGTGCCAGCAGTTCCACAGGGTTCTACGAGCAGTACTTC
TRBJ1-2 TRBV5-1 few - CASSLADSYTNYGYTF TGCGCCAGCAGCTTGGCGGACAGTTACACTAACTATGGCTACACCTTC
TRBJ1-5 TRBV28 few TRBD1 CASSWTGGQPQHF TGTGCCAGCAGTTGGACAGGCGGGCAGCCCCAGCATTTT
TRBJ2-7 TRBV4-1 - TRBD2 CASSQASGDLFEQYF TGCGCCAGCAGCCAAGCTAGCGGCGACCTCTTCGAGCAGTACTTC
TRBJ1-1 TRBV5-1 - - CASSTGTANTEAFF TGCGCCAGCAGCACAGGGACGGCGAACACTGAAGCTTTCTTT
TRBJ2-1 TRBV27 once - CASSLFAPGPYNEQFF TGTGCCAGCAGTTTATTCGCCCCTGGGCCCTACAATGAGCAGTTCTTC
TRBJ2-2 TRBV4-1 - - CASSHATGPTGELFF TGCGCCAGCAGCCATGCTACAGGGCCCACCGGGGAGCTGTTTTTT
TRBJ2-2 TRBV2 - TRBD2 CASYGLAGKNTGELFF TGTGCCAGCTACGGACTAGCGGGAAAGAACACCGGGGAGCTGTTTTTT
TRBJ2-3 TRBV15 - TRBD1 CATSSPPGQGSDTQYF TGTGCCACCAGCAGTCCACCGGGACAGGGATCAGATACGCAGTATTTT
TRBJ1-1 TRBV29-1 - - CSVDSWGGVGAEAFF TGCAGCGTTGACTCCTGGGGAGGGGTGGGCGCTGAAGCTTTCTTT
TRBJ2-1 TRBV7-3 - - CASSPTTRDEQFF TGTGCCAGCAGCCCTACTACCAGGGATGAGCAGTTCTTC